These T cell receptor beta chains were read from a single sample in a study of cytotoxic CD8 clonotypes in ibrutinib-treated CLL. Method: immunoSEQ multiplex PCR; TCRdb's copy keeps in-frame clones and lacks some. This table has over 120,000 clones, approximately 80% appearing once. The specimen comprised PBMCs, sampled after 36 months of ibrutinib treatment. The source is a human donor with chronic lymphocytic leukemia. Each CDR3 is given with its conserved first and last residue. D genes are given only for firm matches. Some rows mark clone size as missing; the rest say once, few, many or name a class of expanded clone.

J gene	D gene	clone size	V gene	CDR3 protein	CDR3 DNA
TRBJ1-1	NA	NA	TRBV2	CASRTSEEAFF	TGTGCCAGCAGAACGTCGGAAGAAGCTTTCTTT
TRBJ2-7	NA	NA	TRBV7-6	CASSPGHEQYF	TGTGCCAGCAGTCCCGGGCACGAGCAGTACTTC
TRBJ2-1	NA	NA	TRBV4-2	CASSPHGAANEQFF	TGTGCCAGCAGCCCCCATGGGGCAGCCAATGAGCAGTTCTTC
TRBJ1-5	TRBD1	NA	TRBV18	CASATGNNQPQHF	TGTGCCAGCGCGACAGGGAACAATCAGCCCCAGCATTTT
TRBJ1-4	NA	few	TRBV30	CAWSPQGEKLFF	TGTGCCTGGAGTCCTCAGGGGGAAAAACTGTTTTTT
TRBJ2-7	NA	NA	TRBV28	CASSLGYEQYF	TGTGCCAGCAGTTTAGGCTACGAGCAGTACTTC
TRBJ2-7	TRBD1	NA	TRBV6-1	CASRDRGTRSYEQYF	TGTGCCAGCAGGGACAGGGGAACAAGATCCTACGAGCAGTACTTC
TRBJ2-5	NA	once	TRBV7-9	CASSPPGDQETQYF	TGTGCCAGCAGCCCCCCGGGGGACCAAGAGACCCAGTACTTC
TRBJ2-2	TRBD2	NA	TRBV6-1	CASRGLAQNTGELFF	TGTGCCAGCAGAGGACTAGCGCAGAACACCGGGGAGCTGTTTTTT
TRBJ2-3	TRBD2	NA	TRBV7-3	CASSLLPLAAVTDTQYF	TGTGCCAGCAGCTTGCTCCCCCTAGCGGCAGTCACAGATACGCAGTATTTT
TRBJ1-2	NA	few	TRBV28	CASSTGRNYGYTF	TGTGCCAGCAGTACGGGACGCAACTATGGCTACACCTTC
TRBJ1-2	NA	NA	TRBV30	CAWNTDFYGYTF	TGTGCCTGGAATACAGACTTTTATGGCTACACCTTC
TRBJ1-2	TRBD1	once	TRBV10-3	CAISGYRRDHWTGLNYGYTF	TGTGCCATCAGTGGTTATAGACGAGACCATTGGACAGGCTTAAACTATGGCTACACCTTC